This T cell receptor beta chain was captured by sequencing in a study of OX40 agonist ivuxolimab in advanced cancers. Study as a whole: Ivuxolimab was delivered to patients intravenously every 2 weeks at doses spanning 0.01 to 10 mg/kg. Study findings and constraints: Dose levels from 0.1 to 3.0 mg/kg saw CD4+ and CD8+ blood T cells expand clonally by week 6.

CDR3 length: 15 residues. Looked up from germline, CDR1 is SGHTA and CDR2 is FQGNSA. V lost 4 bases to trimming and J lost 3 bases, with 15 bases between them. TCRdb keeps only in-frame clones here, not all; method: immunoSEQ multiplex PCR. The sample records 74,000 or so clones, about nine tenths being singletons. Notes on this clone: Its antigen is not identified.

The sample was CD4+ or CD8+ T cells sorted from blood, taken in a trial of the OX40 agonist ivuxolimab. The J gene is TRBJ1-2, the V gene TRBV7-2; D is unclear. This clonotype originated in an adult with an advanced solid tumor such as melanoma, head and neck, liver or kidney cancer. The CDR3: CASSSARTAHYGYTF. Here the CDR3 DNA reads TGTGCCAGCAGCTCCGCCCGCACAGCCCACTATGGCTACACCTTC.